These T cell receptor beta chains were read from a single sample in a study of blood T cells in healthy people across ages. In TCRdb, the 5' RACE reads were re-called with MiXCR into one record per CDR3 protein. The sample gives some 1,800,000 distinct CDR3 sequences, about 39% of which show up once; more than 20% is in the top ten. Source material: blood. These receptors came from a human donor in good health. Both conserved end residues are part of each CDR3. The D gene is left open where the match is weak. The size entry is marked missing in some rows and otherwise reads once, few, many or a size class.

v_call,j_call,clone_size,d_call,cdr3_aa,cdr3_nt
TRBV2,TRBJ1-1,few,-,CASSEESGGYRAFF,TGTGCCAGCAGTGAAGAGTCGGGGGGCTACCGGGCTTTCTTT
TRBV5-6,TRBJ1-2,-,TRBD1,CASSLGAWGQEDYGYTF,TGTGCCAGCAGCTTGGGCGCATGGGGACAGGAAGACTATGGCTACACCTTC
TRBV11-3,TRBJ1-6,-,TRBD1,CASSLAKDTGVDSGSPLHF,TGTGCCAGCAGCTTAGCCAAAGATACAGGGGTTGATTCGGGGTCACCCCTCCACTTT
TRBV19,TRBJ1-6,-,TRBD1,CASRPPQGAYSPLHF,TGTGCCAGTAGGCCTCCCCAGGGGGCCTATTCACCCCTCCACTTT
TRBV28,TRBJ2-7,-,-,CDSSLVTVLFSYEQYF,TGTGACAGCAGTTTGGTGACAGTCCTATTCTCCTACGAGCAGTACTTC
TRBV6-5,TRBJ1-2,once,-,CASSDSREAVGGYTF,TGTGCCAGCAGTGACTCCCGGGAGGCCGTGGGTGGCTACACCTTC
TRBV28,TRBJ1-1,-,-,CASTRGDTEAFF,TGTGCCAGCACTAGAGGGGACACTGAAGCTTTCTTT
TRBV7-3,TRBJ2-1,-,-,CASSLGGPGKTQFF,TGTGCCAGCAGCTTAGGGGGGCCCGGAAAGACCCAGTTCTTC
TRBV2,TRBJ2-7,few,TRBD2,CASSELGTSGGLSYEQYF,TGTGCCAGCAGTGAATTAGGGACTAGCGGGGGGCTGTCCTACGAGCAGTACTTC
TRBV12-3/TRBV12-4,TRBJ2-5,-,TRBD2,CASSLLVIAGSRKTQYF,TGTGCCAGCAGTTTACTTGTGATAGCGGGGTCTAGGAAGACCCAGTACTTC
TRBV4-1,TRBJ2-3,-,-,CASSQFVGPDTQYF,TGCGCCAGCAGCCAATTTGTGGGGCCAGATACGCAGTATTTT
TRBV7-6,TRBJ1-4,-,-,CASSLTPSTLTVEKLFF,TGTGCCAGCAGCCTAACCCCGTCGACGTTGACGGTTGAAAAACTGTTTTTT
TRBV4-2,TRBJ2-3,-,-,CASSQGYNTDTQYF,TGTGCCAGCAGCCAAGGGTACAACACAGATACGCAGTATTTT
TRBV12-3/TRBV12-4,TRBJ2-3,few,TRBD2,CASSFKIAGYPDVDTQYF,TGTGCCAGCAGTTTTAAGATAGCGGGGTACCCCGATGTCGATACGCAGTATTTT
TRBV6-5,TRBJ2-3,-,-,CASSRPPRGVTDTQYF,TGTGCCAGCAGTCGTCCGCCTAGGGGCGTCACAGATACGCAGTATTTT
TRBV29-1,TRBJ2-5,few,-,CSVTRTGGGETQYF,TGCAGCGTTACGAGGACAGGAGGAGGGGAGACCCAGTACTTC
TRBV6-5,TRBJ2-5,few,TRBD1,CASNRTGATQYF,TGTGCCAGCAACCGGACAGGGGCGACCCAGTACTTC
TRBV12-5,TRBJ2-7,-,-,CASGLRLFTYEQYF,TGTGCTAGTGGCCTCAGGCTTTTCACCTACGAGCAGTACTTC
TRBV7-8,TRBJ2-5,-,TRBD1,CASSYRDSEETQYF,TGTGCCAGCAGCTACCGGGACAGCGAAGAGACCCAGTACTTC
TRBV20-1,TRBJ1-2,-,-,CSARVNSRDGYTF,TGCAGTGCTAGAGTAAACTCCAGAGATGGCTACACCTTC
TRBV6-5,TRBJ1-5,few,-,CASSRSSNQPQHF,TGTGCCAGCAGTCGGTCCAGCAATCAGCCCCAGCATTTT
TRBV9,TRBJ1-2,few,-,CASSVAPSEFGGYTF,TGTGCCAGCAGCGTAGCCCCCAGCGAGTTCGGAGGCTACACCTTC
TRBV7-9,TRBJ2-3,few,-,CASSFSTDTRYF,TGTGCCAGCAGCTTTTCGACAGATACGCGGTATTTT
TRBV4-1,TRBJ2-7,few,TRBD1,CASSQSPGQGTSYEQYF,TGCGCCAGCAGCCAATCCCCGGGACAGGGGACCTCCTACGAGCAGTACTTC
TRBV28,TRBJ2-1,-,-,CASSLDGTHLPFF,TGTGCCAGCAGTTTAGATGGGACCCACCTACCGTTCTTC
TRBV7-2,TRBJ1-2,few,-,CASSLFVQLTNYGYTF,TGTGCCAGCAGCTTATTCGTCCAGCTAACTAACTATGGCTACACCTTC
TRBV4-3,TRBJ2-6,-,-,CASSQQHRVGANVLTF,TGCGCCAGCAGCCAACAACACAGGGTTGGGGCCAACGTCCTGACTTTC
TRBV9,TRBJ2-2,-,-,CASSVGGGRNTGELFF,TGTGCCAGCAGCGTCGGCGGGGGCCGGAACACCGGGGAGCTGTTTTTT
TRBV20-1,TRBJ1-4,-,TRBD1,CSARDRGPQGNEKLFF,TGCAGTGCTCGGGACAGGGGACCCCAGGGGAATGAAAAACTGTTTTTT
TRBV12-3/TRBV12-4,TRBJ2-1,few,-,CASRDSQYNEQFF,TGTGCCAGCAGGGACAGTCAATACAATGAGCAGTTCTTC
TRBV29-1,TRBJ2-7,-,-,CSVEGGHSYEQYF,TGCAGCGTTGAGGGGGGGCATAGCTACGAGCAGTACTTC
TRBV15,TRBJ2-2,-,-,CATSRPGNTGELFF,TGTGCCACCAGCAGACCCGGGAACACCGGGGAGCTGTTTTTT